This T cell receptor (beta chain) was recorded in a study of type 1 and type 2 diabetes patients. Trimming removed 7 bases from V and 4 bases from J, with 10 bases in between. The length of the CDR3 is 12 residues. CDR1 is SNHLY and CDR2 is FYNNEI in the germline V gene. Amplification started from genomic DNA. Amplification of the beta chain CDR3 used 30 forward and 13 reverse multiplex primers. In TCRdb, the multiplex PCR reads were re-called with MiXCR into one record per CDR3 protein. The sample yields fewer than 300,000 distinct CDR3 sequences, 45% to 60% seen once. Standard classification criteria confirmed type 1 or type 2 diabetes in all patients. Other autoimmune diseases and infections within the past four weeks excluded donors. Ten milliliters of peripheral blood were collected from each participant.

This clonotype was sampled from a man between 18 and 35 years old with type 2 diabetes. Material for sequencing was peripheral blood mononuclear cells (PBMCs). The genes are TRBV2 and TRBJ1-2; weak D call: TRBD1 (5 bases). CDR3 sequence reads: CASMSGSYGYTF. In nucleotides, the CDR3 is TGTGCCAGCATGTCAGGGAGCTATGGCTACACCTTC.